The entry that follows covers one TCR beta chain sequence. Its antigen is as yet unknown. Roughly 2 micrograms of genomic DNA, which was extracted from cryopreserved PBMCs, served as the material used for the TCR beta libraries. This specimen belongs to a study of cytotoxic CD8 clonotypes in ibrutinib-treated CLL. Here immunoSEQ multiplex PCR was the method, and the copy in TCRdb shows in-frame clones only, minus some. The sample has 140,000 to 150,000 clones, about 78% seen once. Study results and caveats: Rare overall, public clonotypes shrank or held steady under therapy. Sampling times (in sustained-remission versus progressing patients) were not the same.

CDR1 is SQVTM, CDR2 ANQGSEA, per germline. J gave up 4 bases and V 4 bases, and 13 bases lay outside the gene matches. CDR3 length: 16 residues. The sample here was PBMCs, taken after 24 months of ibrutinib treatment. The chain employs TRBV29-1 and TRBJ2-3; 8 bases are a match to TRBD1. The receptor was isolated from a human donor with chronic lymphocytic leukemia. CDR3 DNA sequence: TGCAGCGTTGCCCCCCGGACAGGGTACGGGGCAGATACGCAGTATTTT. Protein sequence: CSVAPRTGYGADTQYF.